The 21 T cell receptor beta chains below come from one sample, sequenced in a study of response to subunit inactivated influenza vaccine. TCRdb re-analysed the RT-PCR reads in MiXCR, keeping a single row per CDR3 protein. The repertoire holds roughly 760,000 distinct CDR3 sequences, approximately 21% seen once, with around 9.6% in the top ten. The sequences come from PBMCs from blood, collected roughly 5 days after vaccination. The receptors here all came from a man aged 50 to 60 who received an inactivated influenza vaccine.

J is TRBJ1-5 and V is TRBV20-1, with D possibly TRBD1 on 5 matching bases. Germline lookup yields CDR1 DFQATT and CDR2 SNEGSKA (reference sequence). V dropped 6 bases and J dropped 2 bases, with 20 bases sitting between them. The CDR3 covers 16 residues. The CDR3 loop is CSATVRRGWGNQPQHF. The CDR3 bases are TGCAGTGCCACAGTCAGGCGGGGCTGGGGCAATCAGCCCCAGCATTTT.

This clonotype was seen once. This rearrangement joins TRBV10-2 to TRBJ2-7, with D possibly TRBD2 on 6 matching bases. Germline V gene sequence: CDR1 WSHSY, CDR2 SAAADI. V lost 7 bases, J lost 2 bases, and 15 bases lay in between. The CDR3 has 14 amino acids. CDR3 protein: CASNPRRETYEQYF. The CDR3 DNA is TGCGCCAGCAACCCCCGGAGGGAAACCTACGAGCAGTACTTC.

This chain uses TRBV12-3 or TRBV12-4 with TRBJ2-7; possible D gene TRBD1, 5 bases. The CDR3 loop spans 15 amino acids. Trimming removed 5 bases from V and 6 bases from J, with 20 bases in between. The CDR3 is CASSIRQTLLSEQYF. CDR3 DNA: TGTGCCAGCAGTATAAGACAGACCCTACTCAGCGAGCAGTACTTC.

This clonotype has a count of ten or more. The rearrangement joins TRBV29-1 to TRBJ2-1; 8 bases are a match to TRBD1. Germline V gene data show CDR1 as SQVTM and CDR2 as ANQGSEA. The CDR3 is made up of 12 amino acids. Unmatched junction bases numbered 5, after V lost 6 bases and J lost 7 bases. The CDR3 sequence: CSVWTGRNEQFF. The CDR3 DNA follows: TGCAGCGTATGGACAGGGAGAAATGAGCAGTTCTTC.

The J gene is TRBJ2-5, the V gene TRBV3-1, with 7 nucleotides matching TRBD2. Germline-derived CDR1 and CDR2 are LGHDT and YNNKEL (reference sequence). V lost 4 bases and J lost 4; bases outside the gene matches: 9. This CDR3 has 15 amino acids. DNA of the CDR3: TGTGCCAGCAGCCGTTGGCGGGGCGGGGGAGAGACCCAGTACTTC. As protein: CASSRWRGGGETQYF.

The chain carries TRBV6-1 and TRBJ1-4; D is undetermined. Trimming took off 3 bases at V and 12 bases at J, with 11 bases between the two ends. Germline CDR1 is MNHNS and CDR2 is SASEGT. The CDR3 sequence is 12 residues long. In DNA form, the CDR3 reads TGTGCCAGCAGTGATAACGGGGTGGAACTGTTTTTT. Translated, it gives CASSDNGVELFF.

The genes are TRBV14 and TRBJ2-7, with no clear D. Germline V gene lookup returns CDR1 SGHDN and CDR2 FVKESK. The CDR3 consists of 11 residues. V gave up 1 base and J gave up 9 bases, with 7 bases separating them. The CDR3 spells CASSQVSWQYF. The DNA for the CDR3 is TGTGCCAGCAGCCAAGTCTCATGGCAGTACTTC.

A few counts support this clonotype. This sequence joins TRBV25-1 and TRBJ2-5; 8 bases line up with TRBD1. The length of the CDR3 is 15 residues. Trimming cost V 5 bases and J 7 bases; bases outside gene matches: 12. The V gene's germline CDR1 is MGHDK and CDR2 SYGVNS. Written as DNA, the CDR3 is TGTGCCAGCAGTCGTCACTCGGACAGGGCCGGGACCCAGTACTTC. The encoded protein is CASSRHSDRAGTQYF.

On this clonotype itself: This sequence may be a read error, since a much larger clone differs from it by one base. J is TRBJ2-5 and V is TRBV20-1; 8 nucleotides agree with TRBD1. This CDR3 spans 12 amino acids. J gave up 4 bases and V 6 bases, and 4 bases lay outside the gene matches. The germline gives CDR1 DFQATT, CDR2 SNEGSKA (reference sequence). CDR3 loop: CSASTGGETQYF. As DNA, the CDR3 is TGCAGTGCGAGTACAGGGGGAGAGACCCAGTACTTC.

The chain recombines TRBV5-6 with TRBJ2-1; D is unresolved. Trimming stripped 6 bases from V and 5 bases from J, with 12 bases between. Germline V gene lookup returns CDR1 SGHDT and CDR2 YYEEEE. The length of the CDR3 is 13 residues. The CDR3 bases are TGTGCCAGCAACCTCCCATTACACAATGAGCAGTTCTTC. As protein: CASNLPLHNEQFF.

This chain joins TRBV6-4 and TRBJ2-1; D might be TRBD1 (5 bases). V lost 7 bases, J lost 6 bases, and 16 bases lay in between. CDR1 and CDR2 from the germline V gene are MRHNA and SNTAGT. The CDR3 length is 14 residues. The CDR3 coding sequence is TGTGCCAGCAAAGGGGATGTTTGGGCCAATGAGCAGTTCTTC. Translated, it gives CASKGDVWANEQFF.

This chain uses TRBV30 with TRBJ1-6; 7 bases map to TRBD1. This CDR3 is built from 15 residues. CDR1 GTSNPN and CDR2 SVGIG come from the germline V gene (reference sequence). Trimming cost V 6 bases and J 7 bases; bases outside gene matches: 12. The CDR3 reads CACYPRDSGNSPLHF. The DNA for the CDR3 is TGTGCCTGCTACCCCCGGGACAGTGGAAATTCACCCCTCCACTTT.

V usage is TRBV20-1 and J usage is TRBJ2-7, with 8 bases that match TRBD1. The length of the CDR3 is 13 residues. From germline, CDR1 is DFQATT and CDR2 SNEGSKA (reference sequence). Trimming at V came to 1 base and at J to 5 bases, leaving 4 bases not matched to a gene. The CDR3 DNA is TGCAGTGCTAGAGGGACAGGGAACCACGAGCAGTACTTC. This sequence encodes CSARGTGNHEQYF.

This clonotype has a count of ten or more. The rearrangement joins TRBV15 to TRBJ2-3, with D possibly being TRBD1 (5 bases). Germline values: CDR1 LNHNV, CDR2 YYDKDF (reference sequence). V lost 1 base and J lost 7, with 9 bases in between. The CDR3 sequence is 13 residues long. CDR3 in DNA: TGTGCCACCAGCAGAGCTACAGGAAATACGCAGTATTTT. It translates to CATSRATGNTQYF. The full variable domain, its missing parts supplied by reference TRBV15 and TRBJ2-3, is DAMVIQNPRYQVTQFGKPVTLSCSQTLNHNVMYWYQQKSSQAPKLLFHYYDKDFNNEADTPDNFQSRRPNTSFCFLDIRSPGLGDTAMYLCATSRATGNTQYFGPGTRLTVL.

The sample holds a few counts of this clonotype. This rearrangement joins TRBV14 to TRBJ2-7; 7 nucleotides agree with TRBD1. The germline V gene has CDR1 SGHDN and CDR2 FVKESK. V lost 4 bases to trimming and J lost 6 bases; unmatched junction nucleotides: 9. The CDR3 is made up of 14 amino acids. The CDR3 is CASSLFKGAGEQYF. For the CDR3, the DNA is TGTGCCAGCAGCCTCTTCAAGGGGGCCGGCGAGCAGTACTTC.

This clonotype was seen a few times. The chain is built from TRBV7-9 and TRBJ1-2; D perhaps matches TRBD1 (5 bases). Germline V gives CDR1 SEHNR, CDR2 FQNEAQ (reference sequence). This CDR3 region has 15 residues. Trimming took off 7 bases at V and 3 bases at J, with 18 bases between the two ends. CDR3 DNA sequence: TGTGCCAGCACCTGGCCGGGCAGGGCAGACTATGGCTACACCTTC. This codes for CASTWPGRADYGYTF.

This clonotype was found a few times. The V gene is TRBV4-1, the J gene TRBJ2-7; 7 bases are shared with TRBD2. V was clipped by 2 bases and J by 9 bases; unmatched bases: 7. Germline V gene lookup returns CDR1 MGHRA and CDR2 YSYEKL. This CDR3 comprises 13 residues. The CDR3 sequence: CASSQTSGMGQYF. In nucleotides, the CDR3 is TGCGCCAGCAGCCAAACAAGCGGGATGGGGCAGTACTTC.

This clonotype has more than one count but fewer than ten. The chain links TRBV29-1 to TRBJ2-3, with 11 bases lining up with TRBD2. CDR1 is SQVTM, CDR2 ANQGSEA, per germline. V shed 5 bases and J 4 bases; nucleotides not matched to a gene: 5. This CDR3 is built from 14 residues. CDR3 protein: CSVQLAGVSDTQYF. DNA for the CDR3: TGCAGCGTTCAACTAGCGGGAGTTTCAGATACGCAGTATTTT.

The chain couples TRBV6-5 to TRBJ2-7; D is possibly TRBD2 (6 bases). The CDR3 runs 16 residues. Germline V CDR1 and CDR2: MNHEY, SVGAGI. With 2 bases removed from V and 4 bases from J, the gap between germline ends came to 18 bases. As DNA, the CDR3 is TGTGCCAGCAGTTACGGCGGGATCCTCGGGCCTTACGAGCAGTACTTC. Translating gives CASSYGGILGPYEQYF.

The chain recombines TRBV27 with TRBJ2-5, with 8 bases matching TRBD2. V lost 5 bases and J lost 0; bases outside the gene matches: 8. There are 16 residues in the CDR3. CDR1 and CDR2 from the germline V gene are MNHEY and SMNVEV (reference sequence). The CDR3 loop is CASSPLTLADQETQYF. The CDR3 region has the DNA TGTGCCAGCAGTCCCCTAACACTAGCGGACCAAGAGACCCAGTACTTC.

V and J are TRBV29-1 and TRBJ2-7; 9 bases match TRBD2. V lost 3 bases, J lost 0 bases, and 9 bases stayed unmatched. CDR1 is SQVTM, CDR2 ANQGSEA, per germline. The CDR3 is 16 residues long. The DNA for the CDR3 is TGCAGCGTTGAGTCCCTACTAGCGGGTCTCTCCTACGAGCAGTACTTC. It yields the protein CSVESLLAGLSYEQYF.